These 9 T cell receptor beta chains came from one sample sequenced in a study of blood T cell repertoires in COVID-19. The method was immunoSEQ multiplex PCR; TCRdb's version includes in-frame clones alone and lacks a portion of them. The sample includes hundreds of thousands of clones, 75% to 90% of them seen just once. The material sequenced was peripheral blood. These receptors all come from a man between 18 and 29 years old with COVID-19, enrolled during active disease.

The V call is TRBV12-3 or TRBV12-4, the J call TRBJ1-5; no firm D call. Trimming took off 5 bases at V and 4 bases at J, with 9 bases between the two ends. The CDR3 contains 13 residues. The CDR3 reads CASSPVGNQPQHF. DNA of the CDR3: TGTGCCAGCAGTCCCGTCGGTAATCAGCCCCAGCATTTT.

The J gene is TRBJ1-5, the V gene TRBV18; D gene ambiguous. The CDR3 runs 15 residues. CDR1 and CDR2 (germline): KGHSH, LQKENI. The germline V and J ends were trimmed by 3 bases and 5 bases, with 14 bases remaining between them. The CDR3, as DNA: TGTGCCAGCTCACCGTCCGGGTTACGCCATCAGCCCCAGCATTTT. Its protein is CASSPSGLRHQPQHF.

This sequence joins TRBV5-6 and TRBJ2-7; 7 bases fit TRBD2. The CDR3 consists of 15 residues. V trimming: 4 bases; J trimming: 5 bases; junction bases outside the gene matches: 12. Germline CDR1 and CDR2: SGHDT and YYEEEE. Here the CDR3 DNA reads TGTGCCAGCAGCCTCCTTAGGGAGGGGCGGGACGAGCAGTACTTC. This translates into CASSLLREGRDEQYF.

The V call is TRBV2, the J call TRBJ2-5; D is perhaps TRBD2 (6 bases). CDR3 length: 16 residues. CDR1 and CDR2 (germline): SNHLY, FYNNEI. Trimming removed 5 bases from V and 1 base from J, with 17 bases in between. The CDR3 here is CASSRRRDSFQETQYF. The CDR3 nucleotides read TGTGCCAGCAGTAGGAGACGGGACTCCTTCCAAGAGACCCAGTACTTC.

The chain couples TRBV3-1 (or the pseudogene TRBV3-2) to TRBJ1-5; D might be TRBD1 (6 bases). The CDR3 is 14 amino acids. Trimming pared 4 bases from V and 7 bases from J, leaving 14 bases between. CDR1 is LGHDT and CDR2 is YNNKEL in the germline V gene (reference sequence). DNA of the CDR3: TGTGCCAGCAGCCTCAGCACAGGGTCCCAGCCCCAGCATTTT. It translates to CASSLSTGSQPQHF.

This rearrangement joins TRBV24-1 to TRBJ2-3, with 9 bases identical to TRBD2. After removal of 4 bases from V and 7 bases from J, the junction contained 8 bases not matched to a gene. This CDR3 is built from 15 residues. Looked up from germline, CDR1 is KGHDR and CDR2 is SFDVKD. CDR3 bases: TGTGCCACCAGTGAGGGCGGGAGGGCCGTCTATACGCAGTATTTT. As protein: CATSEGGRAVYTQYF.

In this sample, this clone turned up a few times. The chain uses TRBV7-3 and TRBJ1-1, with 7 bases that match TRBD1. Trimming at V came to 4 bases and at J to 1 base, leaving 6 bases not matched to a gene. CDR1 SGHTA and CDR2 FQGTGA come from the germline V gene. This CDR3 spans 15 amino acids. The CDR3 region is CASSYAGGTNTEAFF. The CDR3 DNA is TGTGCCAGCAGCTACGCAGGGGGGACGAACACTGAAGCTTTCTTT. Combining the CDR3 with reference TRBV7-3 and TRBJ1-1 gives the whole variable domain GAGVSQTPSNKVTEKGKYVELRCDPISGHTALYWYRQSLGQGPEFLIYFQGTGAADDSGLPNDRFFAVRPEGSVSTLKIQRTERGDSAVYLCASSYAGGTNTEAFFGQGTRLTVV.

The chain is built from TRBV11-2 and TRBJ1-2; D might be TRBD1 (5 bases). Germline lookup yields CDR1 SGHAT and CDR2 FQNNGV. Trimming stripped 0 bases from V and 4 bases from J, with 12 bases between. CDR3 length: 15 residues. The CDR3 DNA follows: TGTGCCAGCAGCTTAGATTCCAGGGCTGGCTATGGCTACACCTTC. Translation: CASSLDSRAGYGYTF.

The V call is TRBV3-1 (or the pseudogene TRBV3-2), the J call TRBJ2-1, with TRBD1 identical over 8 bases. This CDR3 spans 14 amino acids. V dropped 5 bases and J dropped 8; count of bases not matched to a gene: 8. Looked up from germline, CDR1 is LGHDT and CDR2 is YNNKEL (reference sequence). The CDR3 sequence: CASSGIQGAYEQFF. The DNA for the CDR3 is TGTGCCAGCAGCGGAATCCAGGGGGCTTATGAGCAGTTCTTC.